The 11 T cell receptor beta chains listed next were all sequenced from one sample in a study of memory CD4+ T cells and cytomegalovirus serostatus. The sort gate was single viable CD3+CD4+CD8-CD45RO+ cells for memory CD4+ T cells. Here immunoSEQ multiplex PCR was the method, and the copy in TCRdb shows in-frame clones only, minus some. The sample has about 56,000 clones; about four fifths are singletons. The material sequenced was memory CD4+ T cells from blood. The receptors come from an adult in good health and CMV-seronegative.

The chain recombines TRBV4-3 with TRBJ2-6, with a possible D match to TRBD2 (6 bases). Trimming left V 1 base short and J 2 bases short, with 6 bases between. The CDR3 consists of 15 residues. Germline V lookup: CDR1 LGHNA, CDR2 YSLEER. The CDR3 DNA sequence: TGCGCCAGCAGCCAAGGGGGGGCTGGGGCCAACGTCCTGACTTTC. It codes for CASSQGGAGANVLTF.

V gene TRBV27 combines with J gene TRBJ1-6; TRBD1 matches 7 bases. The CDR3 length is 15 residues. Losses at the gene ends were 5 bases for V and 12 bases for J; bases not matched to a gene: 13. Germline CDR1 is MNHEY and CDR2 is SMNVEV (reference sequence). The CDR3 coding sequence is TGTGCCAGCAGTCCTACAGGGGCGAGGGGGAGACCCCTCCACTTT. It yields the protein CASSPTGARGRPLHF.

The CDR3 nucleotides read TGTGCCAGCAGCCAAGATCTTTGGTCAGGGAATGAAAAACTGTTTTTT. Translating it yields CASSQDLWSGNEKLFF. The chain joins TRBV4-2 to TRBJ1-4; D perhaps matches TRBD1 (5 bases). V was trimmed by 0 bases and J by 5 bases, leaving 13 bases between them. This CDR3 has 16 residues. Germline V CDR1 and CDR2: LGHNA, YNFKEQ.

The CDR3 region has the DNA TGTGCCAGCTCACCCGGACAGGACACTGAAGCTTTCTTT. Protein product: CASSPGQDTEAFF. The chain joins TRBV18 to TRBJ1-1; 7 bases line up with TRBD1. The germline V gene has CDR1 KGHSH and CDR2 LQKENI. J lost 3 bases, V lost 3 bases, and 1 base had no gene match. The CDR3 runs to 13 residues.

The rearrangement uses TRBV11-2 and TRBJ1-2; D remains ambiguous. This CDR3 comprises 13 residues. V dropped 4 bases and J dropped 1 base, with 7 bases sitting between them. Germline-derived CDR1 and CDR2 are SGHAT and FQNNGV. The CDR3 protein is CASSSDRNYGYTF. CDR3 in DNA: TGTGCCAGCAGCTCCGACCGTAACTATGGCTACACCTTC.

The table lists this clone with a count of one. This chain uses TRBV28 with TRBJ2-5, with 9 bases fitting TRBD2. The germline CDR1 and CDR2 sequences are MDHEN and SYDVKM. The CDR3 spans 17 residues. The J segment lost 5 bases and the V segment lost 7 bases, leaving 17 bases of the junction unmatched. CDR3 sequence reads: CASNLGGSGGSRETQYF. CDR3 bases: TGTGCCAGCAACCTTGGGGGTAGCGGGGGCTCCCGGGAGACCCAGTACTTC.

This clone appeared a single time. The rearrangement joins TRBV9 to TRBJ2-4; TRBD1 might be the D (5 bases). V gave up 0 bases and J gave up 2 bases, with 12 bases separating them. The CDR3 spans 16 residues. CDR1 is SGDLS and CDR2 is YYNGEE in the germline V gene. CDR3 sequence (DNA): TGTGCCAGCAGCGTAGGTTGGGGCATATCCAAAAACATTCAGTACTTC. Translation gives CASSVGWGISKNIQYF.

The V and J genes are TRBV19 and TRBJ1-2; D unresolved. Germline V lookup: CDR1 LNHDA, CDR2 SQIVND (reference sequence). The CDR3 extends over 16 amino acids. Trimming removed 3 bases at V and 4 bases at J, with 18 bases between. Here the CDR3 reads CASSMNLGPRGYGYTF. The CDR3 DNA follows: TGTGCCAGTAGTATGAATCTAGGGCCTCGAGGCTATGGCTACACCTTC.

This chain connects TRBV18 to TRBJ2-5, with D perhaps matching TRBD1 (5 bases). V was shortened by 3 bases and J by 3 bases, with 11 bases between the two germline ends. CDR1 is KGHSH and CDR2 is LQKENI in the germline V gene. The CDR3 runs 14 residues. The CDR3 sequence: CASSPQGWKETQYF. The CDR3 region has the DNA TGTGCCAGCTCACCCCAGGGATGGAAAGAGACCCAGTACTTC.

The chain employs TRBV27 and TRBJ2-6, with D hard to call. This CDR3 region has 14 residues. The V gene's germline CDR1 is MNHEY and CDR2 SMNVEV (reference sequence). Trimming took off 8 bases at V and 2 bases at J, with 10 bases between the two ends. CDR3 nucleotides: TGTGCCAGCCGGAAAAAAACTGGGGCCAACGTCCTGACTTTC. This codes for CASRKKTGANVLTF.

The chain links TRBV5-5 to TRBJ1-5, with a weak D call TRBD1 (6 bases). The CDR3 consists of 15 residues. Germline CDR1 SGHKS, CDR2 YYEKEE (reference sequence). Trimming removed 4 bases at V and 1 base at J, with 12 bases between. The chain's CDR3 is CASSTGPGSNQPQHF. Here the CDR3 DNA reads TGTGCCAGCAGCACAGGGCCCGGGAGCAATCAGCCCCAGCATTTT.